This T cell receptor beta chain comes out of a study of T cells in Graves' hyperthyroidism and ophthalmopathy. Study-wide context: The authors collected peripheral blood at initial diagnosis, before any treatment. Study results and limitations: Stable hyperthyroidism was separated from ophthalmopathy by a model based on 13 V-J features.

Germline loops: CDR1 SGHVT, CDR2 SQSDAQ. The CDR3 length is 17 residues. Amplification of TCR beta CDR3 regions used RNA as the template. HTBI primers were the set used in a first-round RT-PCR of the TCR CDR3. Using its own MiXCR run on the multiplex PCR reads, TCRdb lists one record per CDR3 protein. The table has around 800,000 distinct CDR3 sequences, 38% seen once. Of note for this clonotype: Its antigen is unknown. Sequence at one end of the junction differs from germline and may be a read error.

From approximately 9.3 ml of fresh peripheral blood, PBMCs were isolated. The TCR comes from a man younger than 35 with Graves' hyperthyroidism. V gene TRBV7-4 combines with J gene TRBJ1-5, with D perhaps TRBD1 (5 bases). The sample comprised blood. The CDR3, as DNA: TGCGCCAGCAGCCCAGTCCGGGGAGGGGCCCGCAATCAGCCCCAGCATTTT. Its translation is CASSPVRGGARNQPQHF.